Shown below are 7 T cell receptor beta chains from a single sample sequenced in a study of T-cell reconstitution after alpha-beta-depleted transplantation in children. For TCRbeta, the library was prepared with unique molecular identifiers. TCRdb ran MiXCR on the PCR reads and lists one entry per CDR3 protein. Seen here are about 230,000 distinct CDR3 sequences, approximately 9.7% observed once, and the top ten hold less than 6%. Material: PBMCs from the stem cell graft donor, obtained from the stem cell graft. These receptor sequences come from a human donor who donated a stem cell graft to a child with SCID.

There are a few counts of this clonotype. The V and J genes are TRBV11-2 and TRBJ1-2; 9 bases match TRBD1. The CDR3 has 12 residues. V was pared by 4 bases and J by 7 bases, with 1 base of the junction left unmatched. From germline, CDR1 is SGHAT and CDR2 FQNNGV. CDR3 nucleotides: TGTGCCAGCAGCTCACAGGGGGCTGGCTACACCTTC. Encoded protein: CASSSQGAGYTF.

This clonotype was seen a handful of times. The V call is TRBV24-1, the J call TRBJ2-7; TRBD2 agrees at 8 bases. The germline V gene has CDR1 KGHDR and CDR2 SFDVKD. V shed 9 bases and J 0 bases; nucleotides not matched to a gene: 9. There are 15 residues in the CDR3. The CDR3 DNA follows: TGTGCCACCGCCGGGAGGGGCGGCAGCTCCTACGAGCAGTACTTC. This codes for CATAGRGGSSYEQYF.

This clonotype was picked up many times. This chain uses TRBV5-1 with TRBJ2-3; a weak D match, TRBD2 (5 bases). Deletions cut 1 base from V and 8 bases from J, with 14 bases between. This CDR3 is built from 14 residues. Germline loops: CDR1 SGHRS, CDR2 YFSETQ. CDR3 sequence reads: CASSLSRGFVTQYF. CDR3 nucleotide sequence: TGCGCCAGCAGCTTGAGCCGGGGTTTTGTTACGCAGTATTTT. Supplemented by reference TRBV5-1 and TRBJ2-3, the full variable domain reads KAGVTQTPRYLIKTRGQQVTLSCSPISGHRSVSWYQQTPGQGLQFLFEYFSETQRNKGNFPGRFSGRQFSNSRSEMNVSTLELGDSALYLCASSLSRGFVTQYFGPGTRLTVL.

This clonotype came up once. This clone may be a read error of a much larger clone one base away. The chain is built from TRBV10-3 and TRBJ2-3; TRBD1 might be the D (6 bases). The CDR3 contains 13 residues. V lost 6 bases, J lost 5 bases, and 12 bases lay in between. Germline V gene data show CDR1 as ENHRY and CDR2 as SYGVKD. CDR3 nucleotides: TGTGCCATCAGGGACAGTTTCGGAGATACGCAGTATTTT. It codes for CAIRDSFGDTQYF.

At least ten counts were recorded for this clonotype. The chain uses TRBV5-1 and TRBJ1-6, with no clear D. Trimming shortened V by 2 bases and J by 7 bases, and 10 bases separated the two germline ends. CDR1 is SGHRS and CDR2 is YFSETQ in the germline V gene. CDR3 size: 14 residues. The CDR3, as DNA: TGCGCCAGCAGCTTAGGACGGTTGAATTCACCCCTCCACTTT. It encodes CASSLGRLNSPLHF.

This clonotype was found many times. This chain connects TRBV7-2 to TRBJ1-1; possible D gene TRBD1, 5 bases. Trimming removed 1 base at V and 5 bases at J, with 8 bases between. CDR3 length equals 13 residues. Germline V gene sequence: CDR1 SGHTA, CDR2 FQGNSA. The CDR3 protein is CASSLDGHTEAFF. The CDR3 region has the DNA TGTGCCAGCAGCTTAGACGGACATACTGAAGCTTTCTTT.

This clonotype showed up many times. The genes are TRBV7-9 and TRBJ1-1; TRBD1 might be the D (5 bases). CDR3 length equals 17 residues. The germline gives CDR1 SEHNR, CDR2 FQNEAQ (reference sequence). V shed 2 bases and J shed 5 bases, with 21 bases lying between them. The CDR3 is CASSLLWAGWGKTEAFF. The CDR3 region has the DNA TGTGCCAGCAGCTTATTGTGGGCGGGCTGGGGGAAGACTGAAGCTTTCTTT.